This T cell receptor (beta chain) was documented in a study of T-cell memory formation after mild COVID-19. TCRdb recomputed calls from the 5' RACE reads with MiXCR, one row per CDR3 protein. Of under 200,000 distinct CDR3 sequences listed, around a third are singletons. Whole-study results and caveats: Clones contracting over day 15 to 85 were CD4/CD8 balanced, with later expanders leaning CD4+.

With 0 bases removed from V and 5 bases from J, the gap between germline ends came to 7 bases. Germline CDR1 reads KGHSH; CDR2 reads LQKENI. The CDR3 extends over 13 amino acids. This clonotype occurred a few times. Its antigen is unidentified. The J gene is TRBJ2-5, the V gene TRBV18, with D uncertain. This receptor was obtained from an adult woman who had mild COVID-19 (a few samples of this study predate the infection). Cell type and time point are not known. Source material: PBMCs or a T cell subset sorted from them (not recorded which). Written as DNA, the CDR3 is TGTGCCAGCTCACCACCCTCCCGGGAGACCCAGTACTTC. Translation: CASSPPSRETQYF.